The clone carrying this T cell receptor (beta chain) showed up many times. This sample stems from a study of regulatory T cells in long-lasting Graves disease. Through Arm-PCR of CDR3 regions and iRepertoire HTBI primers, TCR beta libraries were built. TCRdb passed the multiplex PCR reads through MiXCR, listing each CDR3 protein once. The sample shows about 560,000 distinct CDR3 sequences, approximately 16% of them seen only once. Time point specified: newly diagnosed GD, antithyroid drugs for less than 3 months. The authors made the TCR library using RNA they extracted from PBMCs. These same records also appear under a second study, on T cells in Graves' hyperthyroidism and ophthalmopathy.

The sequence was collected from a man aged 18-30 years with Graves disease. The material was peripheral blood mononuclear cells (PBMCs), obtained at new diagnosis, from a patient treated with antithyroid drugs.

The CDR3 reads CASRPVGEGNQPQHF. CDR3 DNA sequence: TGTGCCAGCAGACCCGTTGGGGAGGGCAATCAGCCCCAGCATTTT. The rearrangement uses TRBV2 and TRBJ1-5; D remains ambiguous. V lost 6 bases, J lost 2 bases, and 14 bases lay in between. The germline V gene encodes CDR1 SNHLY and CDR2 FYNNEI. The CDR3 is made up of 15 amino acids.